This TCR beta chain was identified in a study of cytomegalovirus exposure and HLA in healthy donors. The PCR contained 60 Vbeta and 13 Jbeta primers. Data came from immunoSEQ multiplex PCR; TCRdb stores just in-frame clones and leaves some out. The sample carries about 240,000 clones, roughly 87% recorded once. General observations from the study: It emerged from a later analysis that several of the most significant clusters appeared to be linked to common viral pathogens. Using a false discovery rate of 0.05, a later analysis showed that about 16,000 TCR beta sequences were associated with HLA alleles. TCR beta sequences reportedly predicted most subjects' HLA-A and HLA-B alleles accurately.

In regard to this clone: The antigen is not known.

This TCR was sampled from a woman between 35 and 50 years old in good health and CMV-seropositive. The material sequenced was PBMCs.

This chain's CDR3 is CAISVKGGQGASGANVLTF. CDR3 sequence (DNA): TGTGCCATCAGTGTCAAGGGGGGGCAGGGGGCATCTGGGGCCAACGTCCTGACTTTC. J is TRBJ2-6 and V is TRBV10-3; weak D call: TRBD1 (8 bases). Germline V gene lookup returns CDR1 ENHRY and CDR2 SYGVKD. Trimming removed 4 bases from V and 1 base from J, with 20 bases in between. The CDR3 runs 19 residues.